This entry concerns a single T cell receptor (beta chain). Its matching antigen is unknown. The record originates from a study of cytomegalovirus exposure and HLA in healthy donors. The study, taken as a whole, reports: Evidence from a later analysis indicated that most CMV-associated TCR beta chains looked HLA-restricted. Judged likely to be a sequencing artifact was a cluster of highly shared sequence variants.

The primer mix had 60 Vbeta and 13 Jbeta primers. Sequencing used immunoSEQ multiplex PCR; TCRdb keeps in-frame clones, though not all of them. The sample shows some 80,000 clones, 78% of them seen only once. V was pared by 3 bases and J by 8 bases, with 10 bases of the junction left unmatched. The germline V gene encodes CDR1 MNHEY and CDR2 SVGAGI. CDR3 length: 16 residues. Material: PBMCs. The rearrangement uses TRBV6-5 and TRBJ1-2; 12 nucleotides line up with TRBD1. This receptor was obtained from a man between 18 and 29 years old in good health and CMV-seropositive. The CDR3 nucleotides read TGTGCCAGCAGTTATGCCGGGACAGGGGGCATAGAGGGCTACACCTTC. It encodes CASSYAGTGGIEGYTF.